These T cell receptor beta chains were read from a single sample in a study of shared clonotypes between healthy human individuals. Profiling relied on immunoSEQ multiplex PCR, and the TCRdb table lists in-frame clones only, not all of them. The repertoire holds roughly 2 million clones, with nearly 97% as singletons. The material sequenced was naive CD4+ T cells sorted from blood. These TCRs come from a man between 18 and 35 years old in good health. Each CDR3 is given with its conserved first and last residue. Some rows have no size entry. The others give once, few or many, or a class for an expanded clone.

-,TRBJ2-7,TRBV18,CASSRSGQHSYEQYF
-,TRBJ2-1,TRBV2,CASSEIGNNEQFF
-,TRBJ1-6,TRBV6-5,CASSPGTGDNSPLHF
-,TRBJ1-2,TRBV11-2,CASSLLTGGAYGYTF
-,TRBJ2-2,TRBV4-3,CASSRELTGELFF
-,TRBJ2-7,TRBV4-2,CASSQEGGLTYEQYF
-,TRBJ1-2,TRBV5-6,CASSFVTEINYGYTF
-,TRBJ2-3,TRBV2,CASRGSDTQYF
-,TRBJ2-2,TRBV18,CASSSQVPTGELFF
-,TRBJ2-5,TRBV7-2,CASSYEGSTSETQYF
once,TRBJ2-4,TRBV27,CASSSRLAGASSNIQYF
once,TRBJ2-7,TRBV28,CASSSTSGGSNEQYF
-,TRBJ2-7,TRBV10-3,CAISEGGLDEQYF
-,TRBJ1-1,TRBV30,CAWKPQLQGLTEAFF
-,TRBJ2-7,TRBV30,CAWSVWRTSGRSTYEQYF
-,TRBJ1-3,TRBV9,CASSVDGTGRNTIYF